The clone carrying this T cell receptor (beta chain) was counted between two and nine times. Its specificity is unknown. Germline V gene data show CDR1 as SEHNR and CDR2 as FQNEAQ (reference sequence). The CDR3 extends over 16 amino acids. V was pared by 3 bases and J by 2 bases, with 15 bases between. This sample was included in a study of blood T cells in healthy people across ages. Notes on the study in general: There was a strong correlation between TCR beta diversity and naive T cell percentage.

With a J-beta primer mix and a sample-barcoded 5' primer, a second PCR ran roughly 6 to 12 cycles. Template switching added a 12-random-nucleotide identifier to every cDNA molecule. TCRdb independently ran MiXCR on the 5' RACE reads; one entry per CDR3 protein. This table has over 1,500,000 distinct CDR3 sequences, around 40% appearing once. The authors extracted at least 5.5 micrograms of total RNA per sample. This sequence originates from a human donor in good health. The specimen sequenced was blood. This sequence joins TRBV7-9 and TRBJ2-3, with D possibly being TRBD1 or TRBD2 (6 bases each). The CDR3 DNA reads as TGTGCCAGCAGCTTGAGATCGAGGGGGGCCACAGATACGCAGTATTTT. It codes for CASSLRSRGATDTQYF.